This T cell receptor beta chain was sequenced in a study of T cell changes during pregnancy in multiple sclerosis. This clone was counted a single time. This CDR3 is 15 amino acids long. Germline V gene sequence: CDR1 MNHEY, CDR2 SMNVEV (reference sequence). The germline V and J ends were trimmed by 4 bases and 8 bases, with 17 bases remaining between them. Profiling relied on immunoSEQ multiplex PCR, and the TCRdb table lists in-frame clones only, not all of them. This sample has roughly 57,000 clones, with 80% to 90% found just once. The sequenced sample was peripheral blood, obtained in the first trimester of pregnancy. The sequence was collected from a female donor with multiple sclerosis, enrolled in a pregnancy study. The chain recombines TRBV27 with TRBJ1-4, with D possibly being TRBD1 (6 bases). The CDR3 spells CASSSQGRFREKLFF. In nucleotides, the CDR3 is TGTGCCAGCAGTTCACAGGGACGATTTAGGGAAAAACTGTTTTTT.